What follows are 4 T cell receptor beta chains derived from one specimen sequenced in a study of cytomegalovirus exposure and HLA in healthy donors. The PCR was carried out with 60 Vbeta primers and 13 Jbeta primers. Sequencing was performed with immunoSEQ multiplex PCR; in TCRdb, only in-frame clones are kept and a portion is missing. The sample table includes about 41,000 clones. The specimen sequenced was PBMCs. These TCRs come from a young man in good health and CMV-seronegative.

The gene calls are TRBV5-1 and TRBJ2-1; D unresolved. The CDR3 consists of 16 residues. Germline CDR1 and CDR2: SGHRS and YFSETQ. Between the trimmed V and J ends, which lost 0 bases and 0 bases, there was a span of 10 bases. The CDR3: CASSLAGGSSYNEQFF. CDR3 DNA sequence: TGCGCCAGCAGCTTGGCCGGCGGAAGCTCCTACAATGAGCAGTTCTTC.

The rearrangement links TRBV30 to TRBJ2-7; TRBD1 might be the D (6 bases). The CDR3 spans 13 residues. Per germline, CDR1 GTSNPN and CDR2 SVGIG (reference sequence). Deletions cut 0 bases from V and 6 bases from J, with 12 bases between. CDR3 DNA: TGTGCCTGGAGTGTCGACAGGTATAGCGAGCAGTACTTC. The encoded protein is CAWSVDRYSEQYF.

CDR3 DNA sequence: TGTGCCAGCAGACCTACCGGGACAGGGGACTATGGCTACACCTTC. This codes for CASRPTGTGDYGYTF. This chain connects TRBV6-1 to TRBJ1-2; 10 bases align to TRBD1. V shed 6 bases and J 3 bases; nucleotides not matched to a gene: 7. Germline assignment: CDR1 MNHNS and CDR2 SASEGT. CDR3 length equals 15 residues.

The V call is TRBV19, the J call TRBJ2-7; 9 positions match TRBD1. There are 16 residues in the CDR3. J was trimmed by 7 bases and V by 4 bases; bases with no gene match: 14. Germline CDR1 and CDR2: LNHDA and SQIVND (reference sequence). The CDR3 bases are TGTGCCAGTAGTACCATTCCGGGACAGGGCCGATGGGAGCAGTACTTC. Amino acids: CASSTIPGQGRWEQYF.